These 6 T cell receptor beta chains were sequenced from one sample in a study of T cell repertoires in cytomegalovirus infection. One entry per CDR3 protein results from TCRdb running MiXCR on the reads. The sample contains roughly 230,000 distinct CDR3 sequences, roughly 20% of which appear only once. The sample was CD8+ T cells from PBMCs. These receptors all stem from a human donor in good health (CMV status not recorded). Some clones in this sample may be carry-over from other donors' samples.

The DNA of the CDR3 is TGCAGTGCTAAGGGTCTAGCGGGGGGCGATCAAGAGACCCAGTACTTC. As protein: CSAKGLAGGDQETQYF. This sequence joins TRBV20-1 and TRBJ2-5; 11 nucleotides match TRBD2. Trimming took 4 bases from V and 2 from J; bases not matched to a gene: 9. The CDR3 length is 16 residues. Looked up from germline, CDR1 is DFQATT and CDR2 is SNEGSKA (reference sequence).

This clonotype turned up a few times. The chain links TRBV6-6 to TRBJ2-1; maybe TRBD2 (5 bases). CDR1 is MNHNY, CDR2 SVGAGI, per germline (reference sequence). V dropped 2 bases and J dropped 3 bases, with 11 bases sitting between them. This CDR3 region has 15 residues. CDR3 sequence reads: CASSYEGPGYNEQFF. The CDR3 DNA follows: TGTGCCAGCAGTTACGAGGGTCCTGGCTACAATGAGCAGTTCTTC.

This clonotype was seen a few times. The V and J genes are TRBV15 and TRBJ2-7; 7 bases agree with TRBD1. Germline lookup yields CDR1 LNHNV and CDR2 YYDKDF (reference sequence). There are 15 residues in the CDR3. Trimming took 4 bases from V and 4 from J; bases not matched to a gene: 10. Here the CDR3 DNA reads TGTGCCACCAGCACCCACAGGGGAAAGGAGTACGAGCAGTACTTC. It yields the protein CATSTHRGKEYEQYF.

V is TRBV6-5 and J is TRBJ2-1, with 8 nucleotides matching TRBD1. CDR1 is MNHEY, CDR2 SVGAGI, per germline. J gave up 3 bases and V 2 bases, and 3 bases lay outside the gene matches. The CDR3 sequence is 15 residues long. CDR3 DNA: TGTGCCAGCAGTTACATCGGACAGGGCTACAATGAGCAGTTCTTC. Its translation is CASSYIGQGYNEQFF.

This clonotype was counted ten times or more. The chain is built from TRBV7-2 and TRBJ2-1; tentative D call: TRBD2 (6 bases). This CDR3 contains 12 residues. The germline gives CDR1 SGHTA, CDR2 FQGNSA. V lost 5 bases and J lost 15, with 17 bases in between. For the CDR3, the DNA is TGTGCCAGCAGCGCGGGGACGGCAGGGCCGTTCTTC. This sequence encodes CASSAGTAGPFF.

This chain uses TRBV5-4 with TRBJ2-7, with 12 bases lining up with TRBD1. The germline CDR1 and CDR2 sequences are SGHNT and YYREEE (reference sequence). The CDR3 covers 14 residues. With 4 bases clipped from V and 6 bases from J, the junction kept 5 bases outside the gene matches. The DNA for the CDR3 is TGTGCCAGCAGCCCGGGACAGGGGGCACCCGAGCAGTACTTC. Residues: CASSPGQGAPEQYF.